This T cell receptor (beta chain) was sequenced in a study of blood T cell repertoires in COVID-19. As for the study in general: Acute and convalescent COVID-19 specimens originated in the United States, Italy and Spain. T cells, B-cell-depleted T cells, or PBMCs provided the cDNA or gDNA that served as material.

Trimming stripped 0 bases from V and 8 bases from J, with 12 bases between. The CDR3 totals 14 residues. CDR1 is SGHRS and CDR2 is YFSETQ in the germline V gene. Original data processing: Amplification of reference gene primers provided the estimated nucleated cell counts. Method: immunoSEQ multiplex PCR; TCRdb's copy keeps in-frame clones and lacks some. The D gene and trimming were derived from the DNA, and the V and J assignments and clone size from that table. Altogether under 170,000 clones are present, about four fifths being singletons, with the ten largest covering 2.2%. The sample taken for sequencing was peripheral blood. V is TRBV5-1 and J is TRBJ1-3; no definite D call. This TCR came from a man in his 70s with acute or convalescent COVID-19. CDR3 DNA: TGCGCCAGCAGCTTGGGAGACGGCCGGGACACCATATATTTT. This codes for CASSLGDGRDTIYF.